The rows below give T cell receptor beta chains drawn from one sample of a study of blood T cell repertoires in COVID-19. Sequenced by immunoSEQ multiplex PCR; TCRdb stores in-frame clones only, minus some. The sample includes tens of thousands of clones, 70% to 85% of them seen just once. What was sequenced was peripheral blood. These receptors were obtained from a woman between 45 and 60 years old with acute or convalescent COVID-19. CDR3s leave out the opening cysteine and the closing phenylalanine or tryptophan. The order of the fields is D gene, V gene, J gene, CDR3 protein. D genes are given only for firm matches.

NA,TRBV18,TRBJ1-1,ASSPKQGGNTEAF
NA,TRBV30,TRBJ1-1,AWRGRQGIFEAF
NA,TRBV7-2,TRBJ2-6,ASSQGSGANVLT
TRBD1,TRBV10-3,TRBJ1-1,ATRGGQAGSEAF
TRBD1,TRBV18,TRBJ1-2,ASSPQGANTA
TRBD2,TRBV10-3,TRBJ2-1,AISVGTSAYNEQF
NA,TRBV28,TRBJ1-6,ASSFLASPLH
TRBD2,TRBV5-4,TRBJ2-5,ASSFRSGNKAGLQETQY
TRBD2,TRBV7-3,TRBJ2-7,ASSTIGLAGKTYEQY
TRBD2,TRBV6-5,TRBJ2-1,ASSYDSLAGYNEQF
NA,TRBV2,TRBJ2-1,ASSESSGSYNEQF
NA,TRBV4-2,TRBJ2-7,ASSPNRDEQY
TRBD1,TRBV10-2,TRBJ1-1,ASSVTGGTEAF
NA,TRBV5-4,TRBJ2-1,ASSLLPGQFLQDNEQF
NA,TRBV4-1,TRBJ1-1,ASSLLDSHTEAF
NA,TRBV5-4,TRBJ2-3,ASSLELADTQY
NA,TRBV28,TRBJ1-4,ASSLGGRDEKLF
NA,TRBV5-1,TRBJ1-2,ASSEGETYGYT
TRBD2,TRBV7-9,TRBJ2-5,ASSQNTGLAAQETQY
TRBD2,TRBV19,TRBJ2-1,ASSKQFATSGESSYNEQF
NA,TRBV3-1/TRBV3-2,TRBJ1-1,ASSQNPITEAF
NA,TRBV19,TRBJ1-2,ASSITDSFGFYGYT
NA,TRBV4-2,TRBJ2-3,ASSQDWAGFYTDTQY
TRBD2,TRBV9,TRBJ2-5,ASSVELAGGASRETQY
TRBD2,TRBV7-3,TRBJ2-1,ASSLRPTAGARGYNEQF
NA,TRBV7-8,TRBJ2-7,ASSLAGGSGYEQY
TRBD1,TRBV5-4,TRBJ2-2,ASSPPGQTNTGELF
TRBD1,TRBV30,TRBJ2-5,AWSPGQHPQETQY
TRBD1,TRBV7-2,TRBJ2-3,ASSKTGGAGDTQY
NA,TRBV4-3,TRBJ2-7,ASSQDGGNPYEQY
NA,TRBV28,TRBJ1-4,ASQFNEKLF
TRBD2,TRBV29-1,TRBJ2-5,SVDAGGGETQY
TRBD1,TRBV6-4,TRBJ2-1,ASSEEGQGSYNEQF
TRBD1,TRBV7-2,TRBJ1-2,ASSLHPQGGEGYT
TRBD2,TRBV7-9,TRBJ2-1,ASSSPAGGIDEQF
NA,TRBV14,TRBJ2-1,ASSQWNSGSYNEQF
NA,TRBV7-2,TRBJ2-1,ASSSRQKFDEQF
TRBD1,TRBV14,TRBJ2-7,ASSQYRDRVLEYEQY
NA,TRBV2,TRBJ1-1,ASRWAGNTEAF
TRBD1,TRBV6-5,TRBJ2-7,AKFPGQESYEQY
NA,TRBV7-6,TRBJ2-7,ASSLSDTGFSYEQY
TRBD2,TRBV11-1,TRBJ2-7,ASRYRTSASYEQY
NA,TRBV20-1,TRBJ2-1,SASRAGGFNEQF
TRBD2,TRBV6-5,TRBJ2-7,ASSLGLAAEQY
NA,TRBV28,TRBJ1-2,ATLRLENYGYT
NA,TRBV19,TRBJ2-7,ASSMGSFYEQY